What follows are 3 T cell receptor beta chains derived from one specimen sequenced in a study of blood T cell repertoires in COVID-19 (dated by TCRdb to the early 2020s). Library method: the immunoSEQ multiplex PCR assay. Entries here come from immuneACCESS through TCRdb and include only in-frame sequences with V and J called. Some clones fail to appear in such tables; in the studies checked, an unresolved V gene covers under half of the shortfall, and the cause of the remainder is unknown. This sample gives around 170,000 clones in total; approximately 88% of them show up just once. 3.5% to 4.5% of the sample is taken by the ten largest. Material for sequencing was peripheral blood. The receptors here all came from a woman in her twenties or thirties with acute or convalescent COVID-19.

This clone has a handful of counts. The V call is TRBV5-1, the J call TRBJ2-1; 9 nucleotides align to TRBD2. The CDR3 sequence is 18 residues long. With V trimmed by 3 bases and J by 1 base, 11 bases remained unmatched. Germline loops: CDR1 SGHRS, CDR2 YFSETQ. CDR3 loop: CASSSDIGLASSYNEQFF. CDR3 nucleotides: TGCGCCAGCAGCTCTGATATTGGACTAGCGTCTTCCTACAATGAGCAGTTCTTC.

The chain is built from TRBV2 and TRBJ2-7, with D tentatively TRBD2 (6 bases). Germline CDR1 reads SNHLY; CDR2 reads FYNNEI. The CDR3 contains 12 residues. V was cut by 3 bases and J by 6 bases, with 9 bases left in between. DNA of the CDR3: TGTGCCAGCAGTGAGGAGGGTGTCGAGCAGTACTTC. Translating it yields CASSEEGVEQYF.

The chain links TRBV15 to TRBJ2-7; 8 nucleotides align to TRBD1. Trimming cost V 6 bases and J 5 bases; bases outside gene matches: 6. CDR1 is LNHNV and CDR2 is YYDKDF in the germline V gene (reference sequence). The CDR3 totals 13 residues. The CDR3 reads CATSPGGDHEQYF. DNA of the CDR3: TGTGCCACCAGTCCAGGGGGCGACCACGAGCAGTACTTC.